Below are 22 T cell receptor beta chains sequenced from a single sample in a study of blood T cell repertoires in COVID-19. Only in-frame clones appear in the TCRdb table, and some are missing; sequencing was by immunoSEQ multiplex PCR. The profile shows under 250,000 clones, over 75% of them singletons. Material for sequencing was PBMCs or T cells enriched from blood (not recorded which). These receptors came from a woman younger than 45 who had been exposed to COVID-19.

The chain carries TRBV4-2 and TRBJ2-7; TRBD1 matches 8 bases. V gave up 1 base and J gave up 5 bases; unmatched junction bases: 4. CDR1 and CDR2 from the germline V gene are LGHNA and YNFKEQ. This CDR3 is built from 14 residues. The CDR3 is CASSQVSRGHEQYF. CDR3 DNA: TGTGCCAGCAGCCAAGTTTCCAGGGGGCACGAGCAGTACTTC.

V usage is TRBV11-2 and J usage is TRBJ2-7; D remains ambiguous. This CDR3 has 17 residues. V lost 0 bases, J lost 2 bases, and 17 bases lay in between. Germline values: CDR1 SGHAT, CDR2 FQNNGV. CDR3 residues: CASSLDDLAISPYEQYF. The CDR3 DNA reads TGTGCCAGCAGCTTAGATGACTTGGCAATATCCCCCTACGAGCAGTACTTC.

A remark on this clone: One end of the junction is discordant with germline, which a read error may explain. The chain employs TRBV6-1 and TRBJ2-2; a possible D gene is TRBD1 (5 bases). Germline-derived CDR1 and CDR2 are MNHNS and SASEGT. This CDR3 comprises 15 residues. CDR3 coding DNA: TGTGCCAGCAGAGAAGGACATACCAACACCGGGGAGCTGTTTTTT. Encoded protein: CASREGHTNTGELFF.

The CDR3 loop is CASSFSTGWGNTEAFF. In DNA, the CDR3 is TGTGCCAGCAGCTTTTCAACAGGGTGGGGCAACACTGAAGCTTTCTTT. The chain employs TRBV7-9 and TRBJ1-1; tentative D call: TRBD1 (6 bases). Trimming removed 3 bases at V and 2 bases at J, with 16 bases between. CDR3 size: 16 residues. Germline V gene lookup returns CDR1 SEHNR and CDR2 FQNEAQ (reference sequence). The whole variable domain, filled in from reference TRBV7-9 and TRBJ1-1, reads DTGVSQNPRHKITKRGQNVTFRCDPISEHNRLYWYRQTLGQGPEFLTYFQNEAQLEKSRLLSDRFSAERPKGSFSTLEIQRTEQGDSAMYLCASSFSTGWGNTEAFFGQGTRLTVV.

V is TRBV15 and J is TRBJ1-2; 9 nucleotides align to TRBD1. The CDR3 is made up of 17 amino acids. Trimming removed 3 bases from V and 3 bases from J; junction bases left unmatched: 11. Germline CDR1 and CDR2: LNHNV and YYDKDF (reference sequence). As DNA, the CDR3 is TGTGCCACCAGCAGGATCAAGCCCGGGACAGGGCACTATGGCTACACCTTC. Protein: CATSRIKPGTGHYGYTF. Variable domain in full (rest from reference TRBV15 and TRBJ1-2): DAMVIQNPRYQVTQFGKPVTLSCSQTLNHNVMYWYQQKSSQAPKLLFHYYDKDFNNEADTPDNFQSRRPNTSFCFLDIRSPGLGDTAMYLCATSRIKPGTGHYGYTFGSGTRLTVV.

The rearrangement uses TRBV19 and TRBJ1-6; 7 nucleotides line up with TRBD1. The CDR3 consists of 14 residues. J was trimmed by 10 bases and V by 10 bases; bases with no gene match: 13. Germline CDR1 and CDR2: LNHDA and SQIVND (reference sequence). DNA for the CDR3: TGTGCCACCCGAGATAGGGGGCGCGGGTCACCCCTCCACTTT. It specifies CATRDRGRGSPLHF.

This clone turned up a few times. The genes are TRBV6-1 and TRBJ2-2, with D perhaps TRBD1 (5 bases). Germline loops: CDR1 MNHNS, CDR2 SASEGT. V shed 2 bases and J shed 1 base, with 5 bases lying between them. The CDR3 extends over 14 amino acids. The DNA of the CDR3 is TGTGCCAGCAGTGAACAGGGGAACACCGGGGAGCTGTTTTTT. Amino acids: CASSEQGNTGELFF.

The CDR3 DNA reads as TGCAGCGTACCCGGGACAGGGTACGGCGGCTACACCTTC. This encodes CSVPGTGYGGYTF. The V and J genes are TRBV29-1 and TRBJ1-2, with 9 bases aligning to TRBD1. This CDR3 has 13 residues. J lost 8 bases, V lost 6 bases, and 10 bases had no gene match. Germline CDR1 and CDR2: SQVTM and ANQGSEA.

V usage is TRBV5-1 and J usage is TRBJ2-1; 10 nucleotides match TRBD1. CDR1 and CDR2 from the germline V gene are SGHRS and YFSETQ. The CDR3 length is 17 residues. Trimming at V came to 4 bases and at J to 5 bases, leaving 12 bases not matched to a gene. Written as DNA, the CDR3 is TGCGCCAGCAGCACCCAGGTGGGACAGGGGCCAAACAATGAGCAGTTCTTC. It encodes CASSTQVGQGPNNEQFF.

The chain recombines TRBV7-2 with TRBJ1-4, with D perhaps matching TRBD1 (5 bases). V gave up 5 bases and J gave up 4 bases, with 17 bases separating them. The CDR3 totals 16 residues. Germline V CDR1 and CDR2: SGHTA, FQGNSA. CDR3 sequence: CASSTHEMGLNEKLFF. CDR3 in DNA: TGTGCCAGCAGCACCCATGAGATGGGGCTTAATGAAAAACTGTTTTTT.

The DNA of the CDR3 is TGTGCCAGCAGCCGACAGGGGGCCACCGGGGAGCTGTTTTTT. Encoded protein: CASSRQGATGELFF. The rearrangement uses TRBV6-5 and TRBJ2-2, with TRBD1 matching 10 bases. Losses at the gene ends were 6 bases for V and 4 bases for J; bases not matched to a gene: 2. Germline values: CDR1 MNHEY, CDR2 SVGAGI. The CDR3 extends over 14 amino acids.

The rearrangement uses TRBV7-9 and TRBJ1-1, with a tentative D call TRBD1 (5 bases). Germline values: CDR1 SEHNR, CDR2 FQNEAQ (reference sequence). V lost 2 bases and J lost 0, with 19 bases in between. CDR3 length: 18 residues. This CDR3 reads CASSLRAGLSYMNTEAFF. CDR3 DNA sequence: TGTGCCAGCAGCTTAAGGGCAGGGTTGTCCTATATGAACACTGAAGCTTTCTTT.

V usage is TRBV29-1 and J usage is TRBJ2-5, with a weak D call TRBD2 (5 bases). This CDR3 region has 14 residues. Per germline, CDR1 SQVTM and CDR2 ANQGSEA. Deletions cut 7 bases from V and 5 bases from J, with 20 bases between. The CDR3 is CSAQKLGSGETQYF. CDR3 bases: TGCAGCGCCCAAAAACTAGGTTCTGGGGAGACCCAGTACTTC. Supplemented by reference TRBV29-1 and TRBJ2-5, the full variable domain reads SAVISQKPSRDICQRGTSLTIQCQVDSQVTMMFWYRQQPGQSLTLIATANQGSEATYESGFVIDKFPISRPNLTFSTLTVSNMSPEDSSIYLCSAQKLGSGETQYFGPGTRLLVL.

CDR3 region: CASSQYLAGVNGDEQYF. The DNA for the CDR3 is TGTGCCAGCAGCCAGTACCTAGCGGGAGTTAATGGTGACGAGCAGTACTTC. V gene TRBV4-2 combines with J gene TRBJ2-7; TRBD2 agrees at 10 bases. With V trimmed by 3 bases and J by 5 bases, 13 bases remained unmatched. CDR3 length: 17 amino acids. Per germline, CDR1 LGHNA and CDR2 YNFKEQ.

The chain joins TRBV27 to TRBJ2-2; 8 nucleotides match TRBD1. This CDR3 is 15 amino acids long. V gave up 6 bases and J gave up 7 bases; unmatched junction bases: 10. The germline CDR1 and CDR2 sequences are MNHEY and SMNVEV (reference sequence). CDR3 in amino acids: CASRYAGGANGELFF. Written as DNA, the CDR3 is TGTGCCAGCAGATACGCAGGGGGCGCGAACGGGGAGCTGTTTTTT.

As DNA, the CDR3 is TGTGCCAGCAGCGCGACAGTTAGCAATCAGCCCCAGCATTTT. This sequence encodes CASSATVSNQPQHF. This chain uses TRBV9 with TRBJ1-5; perhaps TRBD1 as D (5 bases). Per the germline V gene, CDR1 is SGDLS and CDR2 is YYNGEE. The CDR3 has 14 amino acids. Trimming stripped 3 bases from V and 0 bases from J, with 7 bases between.

This chain uses TRBV6-5 with TRBJ1-1; maybe TRBD1 (6 bases). This CDR3 is 13 amino acids long. Germline V gives CDR1 MNHEY, CDR2 SVGAGI. V gave up 6 bases and J gave up 1 base, with 9 bases separating them. The CDR3 loop reads CASRRDKNTEAFF. The CDR3 DNA reads as TGTGCCAGCAGGAGGGACAAGAACACTGAAGCTTTCTTT.

This clone has more than one count but fewer than ten. The V and J genes are TRBV2 and TRBJ1-2; 9 nucleotides match TRBD1. Trimming at V came to 4 bases and at J to 4 bases, leaving 7 bases not matched to a gene. In germline, CDR1 is SNHLY, CDR2 FYNNEI. The CDR3 runs to 15 residues. The CDR3 loop reads CASSGNRGQGYGYTF. CDR3 bases: TGTGCCAGCAGTGGCAACAGGGGGCAGGGCTATGGCTACACCTTC.

The chain recombines TRBV7-9 with TRBJ1-1; D may be TRBD1 (5 bases). Germline V gene data show CDR1 as SEHNR and CDR2 as FQNEAQ (reference sequence). V was clipped by 5 bases and J by 1 base, with 14 bases between them. This CDR3 has 15 amino acids. The CDR3, as DNA: TGTGCCAGCAGCCCGAGCACCACAGGGAACACTGAAGCTTTCTTT. Amino acid sequence: CASSPSTTGNTEAFF. Using reference TRBV7-9 and TRBJ1-1 for the parts outside the CDR3, the full variable domain is DTGVSQNPRHKITKRGQNVTFRCDPISEHNRLYWYRQTLGQGPEFLTYFQNEAQLEKSRLLSDRFSAERPKGSFSTLEIQRTEQGDSAMYLCASSPSTTGNTEAFFGQGTRLTVV.

CDR3 nucleotide sequence: TGTGCCTGGGGGAGCGGGTTCGAGGTCGGCCCTGAAGCTTTCTTT. It codes for CAWGSGFEVGPEAFF. The chain links TRBV30 to TRBJ1-1; D is uncertain. From germline, CDR1 is GTSNPN and CDR2 SVGIG (reference sequence). Trimming took 5 bases from V and 6 from J, leaving 22 bases between them. The CDR3 is 15 amino acids.

The rearrangement uses TRBV3-1 (or the pseudogene TRBV3-2) and TRBJ1-2; D may be TRBD1 (5 bases). In germline, CDR1 is LGHDT, CDR2 YNNKEL (reference sequence). There are 16 residues in the CDR3. V was clipped by 3 bases and J by 2 bases, with 16 bases between them. For the CDR3, the DNA is TGTGCCAGCAGCCATCGTATCGGAGCAGGGAACTATGGCTACACCTTC. The encoded protein is CASSHRIGAGNYGYTF.

The chain links TRBV5-5 to TRBJ1-1; D gene unclear. Germline CDR1 and CDR2: SGHKS and YYEKEE (reference sequence). The CDR3 sequence is 13 residues long. V dropped 1 base and J dropped 1 base, with 5 bases sitting between them. The CDR3 loop reads CASSLNRNTEAFF. CDR3 coding DNA: TGTGCCAGCAGCTTGAACAGGAACACTGAAGCTTTCTTT.